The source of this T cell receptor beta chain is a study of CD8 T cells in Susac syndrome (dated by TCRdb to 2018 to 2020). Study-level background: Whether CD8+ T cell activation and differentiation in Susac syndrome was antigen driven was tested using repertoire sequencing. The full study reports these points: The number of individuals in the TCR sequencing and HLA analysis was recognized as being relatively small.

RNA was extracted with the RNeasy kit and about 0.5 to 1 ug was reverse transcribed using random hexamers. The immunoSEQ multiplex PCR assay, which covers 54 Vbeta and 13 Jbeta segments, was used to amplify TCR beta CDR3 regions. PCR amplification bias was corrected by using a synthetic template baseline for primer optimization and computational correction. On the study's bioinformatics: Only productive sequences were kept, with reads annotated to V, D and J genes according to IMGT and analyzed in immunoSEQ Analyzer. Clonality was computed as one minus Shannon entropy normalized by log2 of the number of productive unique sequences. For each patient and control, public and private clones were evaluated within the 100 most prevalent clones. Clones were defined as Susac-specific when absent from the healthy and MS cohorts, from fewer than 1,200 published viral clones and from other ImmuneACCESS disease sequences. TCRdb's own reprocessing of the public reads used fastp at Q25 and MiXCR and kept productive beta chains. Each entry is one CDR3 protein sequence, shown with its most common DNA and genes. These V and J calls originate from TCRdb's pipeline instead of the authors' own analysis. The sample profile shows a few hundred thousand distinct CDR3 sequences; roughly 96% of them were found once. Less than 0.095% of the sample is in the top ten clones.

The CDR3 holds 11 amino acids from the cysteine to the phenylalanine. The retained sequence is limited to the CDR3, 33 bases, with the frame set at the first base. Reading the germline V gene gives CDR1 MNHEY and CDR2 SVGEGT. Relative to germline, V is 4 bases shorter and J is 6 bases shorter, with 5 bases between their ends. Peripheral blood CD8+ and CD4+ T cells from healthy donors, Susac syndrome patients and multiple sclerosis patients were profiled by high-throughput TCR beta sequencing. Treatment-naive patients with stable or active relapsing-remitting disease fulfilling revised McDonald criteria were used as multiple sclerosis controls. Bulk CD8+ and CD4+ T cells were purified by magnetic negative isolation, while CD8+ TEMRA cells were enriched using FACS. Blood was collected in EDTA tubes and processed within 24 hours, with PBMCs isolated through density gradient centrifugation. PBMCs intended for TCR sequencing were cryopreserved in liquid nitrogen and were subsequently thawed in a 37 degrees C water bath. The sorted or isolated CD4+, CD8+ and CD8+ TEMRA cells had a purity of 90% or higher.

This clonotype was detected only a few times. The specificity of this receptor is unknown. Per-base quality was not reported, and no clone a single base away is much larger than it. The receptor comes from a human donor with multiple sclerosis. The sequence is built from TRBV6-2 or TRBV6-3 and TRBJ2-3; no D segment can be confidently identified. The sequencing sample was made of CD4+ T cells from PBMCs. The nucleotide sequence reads TGTGCCAGCAGTTCGGCGGATACGCAGTATTTT. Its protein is CASSSADTQYF.